In its sample, the clone carrying this TCR beta chain was seen many times. The target antigen is unknown. The CDR3 is 14 residues long. The V and J ends lost 2 bases and 3 bases, in that order; junction bases with no gene match: 7. Germline lookup yields CDR1 DFQATT and CDR2 SNEGSKA (reference sequence). This sample was taken from a study of neurological immune-mediated disorders. Whole-study results and caveats: In HTLV-1-associated myelopathy, TCR clonal expansion was greatest, and in multiple sclerosis it was least, below healthy controls.

The team produced cDNA through 5'RACE using 10-nucleotide random UMIs. MiXCR, applied by TCRdb to the 5' RACE reads, yields one record per CDR3 protein. The sample has about 39,000 distinct CDR3 sequences, around 7% seen once. The gene calls are TRBV20-1 and TRBJ2-7; 7 bases line up with TRBD2. The sequenced sample was CD4+ T cells from blood. The sequence was collected from a man aged 50 to 59 in good health. The DNA for the CDR3 is TGCAGTGCTAGATCCAGCGGGGAAGTCTACGAGCAGTACTTC. Encoded protein: CSARSSGEVYEQYF.